These T cell receptor beta chains were read from a single sample in a study of CD4 T cells in relation to SARS-CoV-2 and coronaviruses. Libraries were prepared by immunoSEQ multiplex PCR; TCRdb keeps only in-frame clonotypes and omits some of them. The profile shows more than 20,000 clones, 60% to 80% of them singletons. Antigens of these TCRs are unknown. The sample taken for sequencing was CD4+ T cells from PBMCs, cultured in vitro. All receptors derive from a human donor in good health. Both conserved end residues are part of each CDR3. The D gene is left open where the match is weak. For some rows the clone size is stated as once, few or many, or as a class when expanded; others skip it.

j_gene: TRBJ2-2
len: 15
abundance: -
d_gene: -
v_gene: TRBV30
CDR3aa: CAWSGLAMNTGELFF

j_gene: TRBJ1-2
len: 14
abundance: few
d_gene: -
v_gene: TRBV10-3
CDR3aa: CAISEPSGGGGYTF

j_gene: TRBJ1-1
len: 14
abundance: few
d_gene: -
v_gene: TRBV5-1
CDR3aa: CASSLLATNTEAFF

j_gene: TRBJ2-3
len: 12
abundance: -
d_gene: -
v_gene: TRBV7-8
CDR3aa: CASSLLSDTQYF

j_gene: TRBJ2-5
len: 16
abundance: -
d_gene: -
v_gene: TRBV9
CDR3aa: CASSVGPGTLQETQYF

j_gene: TRBJ1-4
len: 13
abundance: -
d_gene: -
v_gene: TRBV12-3/TRBV12-4
CDR3aa: CASSYHRDSELFF

j_gene: TRBJ1-4
len: 14
abundance: -
d_gene: TRBD1
v_gene: TRBV7-9
CDR3aa: CASRTGQYNEKLFF

j_gene: TRBJ1-2
len: 15
abundance: -
d_gene: -
v_gene: TRBV9
CDR3aa: CASSPDPGGHYGYTF

j_gene: TRBJ1-4
len: 12
abundance: -
d_gene: -
v_gene: TRBV7-9
CDR3aa: CASSPSHEKLFF

j_gene: TRBJ2-1
len: 14
abundance: -
d_gene: -
v_gene: TRBV6-5
CDR3aa: CATQSGTSYNEQFF

j_gene: TRBJ2-1
len: 17
abundance: once
d_gene: TRBD2
v_gene: TRBV5-4
CDR3aa: CASSWRAGLAVFGEQFF

j_gene: TRBJ2-7
len: 14
abundance: -
d_gene: -
v_gene: TRBV7-2
CDR3aa: CASSLGVGDYEQYF

j_gene: TRBJ1-2
len: 16
abundance: -
d_gene: -
v_gene: TRBV18
CDR3aa: CASSPPGGRKGYGYTF

j_gene: TRBJ2-3
len: 19
abundance: -
d_gene: TRBD2
v_gene: TRBV19
CDR3aa: CASSIFSHRTSGRTDTQYF

j_gene: TRBJ2-4
len: 13
abundance: -
d_gene: -
v_gene: TRBV6-5
CDR3aa: CASTGTAKNIQYF

j_gene: TRBJ1-3
len: 16
abundance: few
d_gene: -
v_gene: TRBV5-1
CDR3aa: CASSLGAADSGNTIYF

j_gene: TRBJ2-7
len: 14
abundance: -
d_gene: -
v_gene: TRBV2
CDR3aa: CASTILFQGYEQYF

j_gene: TRBJ2-5
len: 15
abundance: -
d_gene: -
v_gene: TRBV7-2
CDR3aa: CASSLGLGIQETQYF

j_gene: TRBJ2-1
len: 17
abundance: -
d_gene: TRBD2
v_gene: TRBV10-3
CDR3aa: CAISGGVTSGATNEQFF

j_gene: TRBJ2-5
len: 13
abundance: -
d_gene: -
v_gene: TRBV3-1/TRBV3-2
CDR3aa: CASSRQTSETQYF

j_gene: TRBJ2-7
len: 17
abundance: once
d_gene: TRBD1
v_gene: TRBV23-1
CDR3aa: CASSQGYRGPLSSEQYF

j_gene: TRBJ2-7
len: 13
abundance: -
d_gene: -
v_gene: TRBV7-9
CDR3aa: CASSFGGTYEQYF

j_gene: TRBJ1-1
len: 13
abundance: few
d_gene: -
v_gene: TRBV29-1
CDR3aa: CSAVKGVNTEAFF

j_gene: TRBJ1-4
len: 14
abundance: -
d_gene: -
v_gene: TRBV6-5
CDR3aa: CASAITATNEKLFF

j_gene: TRBJ1-5
len: 14
abundance: -
d_gene: -
v_gene: TRBV10-2
CDR3aa: CASTPGWGGQPQHF

j_gene: TRBJ2-1
len: 14
abundance: -
d_gene: TRBD1
v_gene: TRBV5-1
CDR3aa: CASSTQRTGDEQFF

j_gene: TRBJ1-1
len: 15
abundance: -
d_gene: -
v_gene: TRBV29-1
CDR3aa: CSVEFQGPRNTEAFF

j_gene: TRBJ2-7
len: 15
abundance: -
d_gene: TRBD2
v_gene: TRBV7-2
CDR3aa: CASSLIAGGAYEQYF

j_gene: TRBJ1-3
len: 13
abundance: -
d_gene: -
v_gene: TRBV29-1
CDR3aa: CSVESGSGNTIYF

j_gene: TRBJ1-5
len: 15
abundance: few
d_gene: -
v_gene: TRBV6-2/TRBV6-3
CDR3aa: CASSPFEGGSQPQHF

j_gene: TRBJ2-7
len: 14
abundance: -
d_gene: -
v_gene: TRBV2
CDR3aa: CASRGDSGWYEQYF

j_gene: TRBJ2-7
len: 15
abundance: -
d_gene: TRBD1
v_gene: TRBV9
CDR3aa: CASSYAPGTAYEQYF

j_gene: TRBJ2-1
len: 15
abundance: -
d_gene: TRBD2
v_gene: TRBV3-1/TRBV3-2
CDR3aa: CASSLTSGRSNEQFF

j_gene: TRBJ1-5
len: 13
abundance: -
d_gene: TRBD1
v_gene: TRBV28
CDR3aa: CASNDRVDQPQHF

j_gene: TRBJ2-1
len: 17
abundance: -
d_gene: TRBD2
v_gene: TRBV5-4
CDR3aa: CASSLGGARGRNNEQFF

j_gene: TRBJ1-1
len: 14
abundance: few
d_gene: -
v_gene: TRBV6-1
CDR3aa: CASSETRMNTEAFF

j_gene: TRBJ2-6
len: 18
abundance: -
d_gene: -
v_gene: TRBV5-6
CDR3aa: CASSIGAGGVSGANVLTF

j_gene: TRBJ2-3
len: 16
abundance: -
d_gene: -
v_gene: TRBV5-6
CDR3aa: CASRPLGAGGTDTQYF

j_gene: TRBJ2-1
len: 18
abundance: -
d_gene: TRBD2
v_gene: TRBV20-1
CDR3aa: CSASGASGAPVGYNEQFF

j_gene: TRBJ2-1
len: 15
abundance: -
d_gene: -
v_gene: TRBV11-2
CDR3aa: CASSLDWSYYNEQFF